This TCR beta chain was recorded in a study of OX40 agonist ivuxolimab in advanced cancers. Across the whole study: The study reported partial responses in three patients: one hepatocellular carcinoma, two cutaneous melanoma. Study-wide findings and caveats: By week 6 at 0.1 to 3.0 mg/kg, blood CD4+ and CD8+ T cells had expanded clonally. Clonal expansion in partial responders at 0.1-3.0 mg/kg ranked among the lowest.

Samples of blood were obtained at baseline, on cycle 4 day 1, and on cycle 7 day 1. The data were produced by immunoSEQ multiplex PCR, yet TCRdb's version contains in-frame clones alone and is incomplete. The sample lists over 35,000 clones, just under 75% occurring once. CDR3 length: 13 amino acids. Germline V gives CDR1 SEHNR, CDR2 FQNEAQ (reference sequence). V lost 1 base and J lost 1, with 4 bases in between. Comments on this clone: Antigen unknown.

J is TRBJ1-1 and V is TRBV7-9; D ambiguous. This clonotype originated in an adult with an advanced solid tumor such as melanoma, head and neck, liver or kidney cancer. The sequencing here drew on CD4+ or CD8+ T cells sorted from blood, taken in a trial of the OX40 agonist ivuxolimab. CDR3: CASSLGSNTEAFF. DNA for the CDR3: TGTGCCAGCAGCTTAGGGTCGAACACTGAAGCTTTCTTT.